The 23 T cell receptor beta chains below all came from one sample that was sequenced in a study of cytomegalovirus exposure and HLA in healthy donors (TCRdb year 2017). The library came from the immunoSEQ multiplex PCR assay. For the multiplex PCR, a mixture combining 60 forward primers for TCR Vbeta segments and 13 reverse primers for TCR Jbeta segments was used. TCRdb provides this immuneACCESS table in a form limited to in-frame rearrangements. Some clones are lacking; in checked studies, under half of them reflect an unresolved V gene, and why the rest are absent is not known. The table for this sample lists 150,000 to 200,000 clones; roughly 79% of them were counted only once. Of the sample, roughly 4.9% is held by the ten largest clones. Sequenced: PBMCs. These receptors all come from a woman younger than 30 in good health and CMV-seropositive.

Here the CDR3 reads CAWSASIRGNQPQHF. For the CDR3, the DNA is TGTGCCTGGAGTGCAAGTATACGGGGCAATCAGCCCCAGCATTTT. The chain uses TRBV30 and TRBJ1-5; D unresolved. CDR1 GTSNPN and CDR2 SVGIG come from the germline V gene (reference sequence). This CDR3 comprises 15 residues. Deletions cut 1 base from V and 2 bases from J, with 12 bases between.

The V and J genes are TRBV28 and TRBJ1-5; tentative D call: TRBD1 (5 bases). Between the trimmed V and J ends, which lost 3 bases and 6 bases, there was a span of 12 bases. Germline V lookup: CDR1 MDHEN, CDR2 SYDVKM. The CDR3 totals 14 residues. CDR3 sequence: CASSLTGESQPQHF. CDR3 nucleotide sequence: TGTGCCAGCAGTTTGACGGGGGAGAGTCAGCCCCAGCATTTT.

This chain connects TRBV7-2 to TRBJ1-2; D gene ambiguous. Looked up from germline, CDR1 is SGHTA and CDR2 is FQGNSA. Trimming removed 0 bases at V and 12 bases at J, with 11 bases between. The CDR3 consists of 12 residues. This chain's CDR3 is CASSLASGSNTF. The CDR3 region has the DNA TGTGCCAGCAGCTTAGCGTCCGGGTCGAACACCTTC.

The rearrangement links TRBV7-2 to TRBJ2-7, with TRBD2 identical over 8 bases. The CDR3 loop spans 14 amino acids. Losses at the gene ends were 3 bases for V and 4 bases for J; bases not matched to a gene: 5. CDR1 is SGHTA, CDR2 FQGNSA, per germline. The CDR3 coding sequence is TGTGCCAGCAGCTTCGACGGGGGGGATTACGAGCAGTACTTC. It encodes CASSFDGGDYEQYF.

The chain recombines TRBV11-2 with TRBJ2-7; D possibly corresponds to TRBD2 (6 bases). This CDR3 is built from 15 residues. In germline, CDR1 is SGHAT, CDR2 FQNNGV. The V and J ends lost 4 bases and 2 bases respectively, with 15 bases between them. The CDR3 spells CASSSGVEGAYEQYF. The CDR3 bases are TGTGCCAGCAGCTCGGGTGTGGAGGGAGCCTACGAGCAGTACTTC.

The rearrangement links TRBV6-4 to TRBJ2-2, with D perhaps TRBD1 (6 bases). This CDR3 comprises 13 residues. Germline loops: CDR1 MRHNA, CDR2 SNTAGT. The V and J ends lost 4 bases and 3 bases respectively, with 6 bases between them. The CDR3 nucleotides are TGTGCCAGCAGTGCAGGGGACACCGGGGAGCTGTTTTTT. The encoded protein is CASSAGDTGELFF.

The chain links TRBV28 to TRBJ1-2; no definite D call. CDR3 length: 15 residues. CDR1 MDHEN and CDR2 SYDVKM come from the germline V gene. The ends were cut back, 2 bases at V and 1 base at J, with 11 bases in the middle. The CDR3, as DNA: TGTGCCAGCAGTTTAATGGTCAGTCTTAACTATGGCTACACCTTC. Residues: CASSLMVSLNYGYTF.

The chain joins TRBV6-5 to TRBJ2-2; weak D call: TRBD1 (5 bases). V lost 0 bases and J 1 base, leaving 6 bases between the germline ends. Germline values: CDR1 MNHEY, CDR2 SVGAGI. This CDR3 contains 15 residues. CDR3 sequence: CASSYSQGNTGELFF. Written as DNA, the CDR3 is TGTGCCAGCAGTTACTCGCAGGGGAACACCGGGGAGCTGTTTTTT.

The V and J genes are TRBV5-1 and TRBJ2-3; D is perhaps TRBD1 (6 bases). The CDR3 spans 16 residues. Germline CDR1 SGHRS, CDR2 YFSETQ. V was pared by 3 bases and J by 2 bases, with 16 bases between. The CDR3 loop reads CASSWGLRVPTDTQYF. The CDR3 region has the DNA TGCGCCAGCAGCTGGGGGCTAAGGGTACCCACAGATACGCAGTATTTT.

This chain connects TRBV19 to TRBJ1-4, with no clear D. Trimming stripped 1 base from V and 6 bases from J, with 12 bases between. Germline lookup yields CDR1 LNHDA and CDR2 SQIVND (reference sequence). CDR3 length: 15 residues. CDR3 DNA: TGTGCCAGTAGTATAGTCCCCCGGAGGTATGAAAAACTGTTTTTT. Protein sequence: CASSIVPRRYEKLFF.

This chain connects TRBV6-5 to TRBJ1-5; D ambiguous. V shed 2 bases and J shed 3 bases, with 11 bases lying between them. The germline gives CDR1 MNHEY, CDR2 SVGAGI. The CDR3 loop spans 15 amino acids. The CDR3 here is CASSYGWGVNQPQHF. As DNA, the CDR3 is TGTGCCAGCAGTTACGGGTGGGGAGTCAATCAGCCCCAGCATTTT.

The chain uses TRBV5-4 and TRBJ2-7, with 7 bases fitting TRBD2. There are 16 residues in the CDR3. Germline V gives CDR1 SGHNT, CDR2 YYREEE (reference sequence). V lost 2 bases to trimming and J lost 0 bases; unmatched junction nucleotides: 8. The CDR3 DNA sequence: TGTGCCAGCAGCTTATCAAGCGGGGCCCGCTCCTACGAGCAGTACTTC. As protein: CASSLSSGARSYEQYF.

The V and J genes are TRBV28 and TRBJ2-7; 8 positions match TRBD2. CDR1 and CDR2 (germline): MDHEN, SYDVKM. The CDR3 is made up of 16 amino acids. The V segment lost 5 bases and the J segment 7 bases; nucleotides outside the gene matches: 16. The CDR3: CASSRRSFWLAGEQYF. In nucleotides, the CDR3 is TGTGCCAGCAGTAGACGGAGCTTCTGGCTAGCGGGTGAGCAGTACTTC. The full variable domain, with the rest looked up from reference TRBV28 and TRBJ2-7, is DVKVTQSSRYLVKRTGEKVFLECVQDMDHENMFWYRQDPGLGLRLIYFSYDVKMKEKGDIPEGYSVSREKKERFSLILESASTNQTSMYLCASSRRSFWLAGEQYFGPGTRLTVT.

This clone was counted between two and nine times. The chain uses TRBV10-3 and TRBJ2-7; perhaps TRBD1 as D (6 bases). V lost 3 bases to trimming and J lost 3 bases, with 9 bases between them. This CDR3 region has 13 residues. In germline, CDR1 is ENHRY, CDR2 SYGVKD. CDR3 protein: CAISDGQRYEQYF. The DNA of the CDR3 is TGTGCCATCAGTGATGGACAGCGCTACGAGCAGTACTTC.

J is TRBJ1-4 and V is TRBV6-5; 7 bases align to TRBD1. Germline V gene data show CDR1 as MNHEY and CDR2 as SVGAGI. The CDR3 has 15 amino acids. V was clipped by 4 bases and J by 8 bases; unmatched bases: 10. This chain's CDR3 is CASSFSGAGGEKLFF. Written as DNA, the CDR3 is TGTGCCAGCAGTTTCTCAGGGGCAGGGGGAGAAAAACTGTTTTTT.

V is TRBV19 and J is TRBJ1-5; 7 nucleotides agree with TRBD1. V dropped 3 bases and J dropped 7; count of bases not matched to a gene: 6. Germline CDR1 and CDR2: LNHDA and SQIVND (reference sequence). The CDR3 consists of 14 residues. CDR3 region: CASSIRQGGQPQHF. As DNA, the CDR3 is TGTGCCAGTAGTATTAGACAGGGAGGCCAGCCCCAGCATTTT.

The rearrangement joins TRBV27 to TRBJ1-2; D uncertain. This CDR3 is 15 amino acids long. Germline CDR1 is MNHEY and CDR2 is SMNVEV (reference sequence). The V gene lost 5 bases and the J gene lost 5 bases, with 18 bases spanning the gap. Here the CDR3 reads CASSALQIPGYGYTF. The CDR3 region has the DNA TGTGCCAGCAGTGCATTACAGATCCCTGGATATGGCTACACCTTC.

The CDR3 DNA reads as TGTGCCAGCAGTGCAACACCTGAGACAGCCCTTCATGCAGATACGCAGTATTTT. This translates into CASSATPETALHADTQYF. The chain couples TRBV6-1 to TRBJ2-3; a possible D gene is TRBD1 (5 bases). Germline V gene sequence: CDR1 MNHNS, CDR2 SASEGT. The CDR3 extends over 18 amino acids. Trimming shortened V by 4 bases and J by 4 bases, and 24 bases separated the two germline ends.

The chain uses TRBV5-8 and TRBJ2-5; the match to TRBD2 covers 7 bases. Looked up from germline, CDR1 is SGHTS and CDR2 is YDEGEE. This CDR3 has 16 residues. J gave up 2 bases and V 0 bases, and 7 bases lay outside the gene matches. This CDR3 is CASSLAGGTLQETQYF. CDR3 in DNA: TGTGCCAGCAGCTTGGCGGGGGGAACCCTACAAGAGACCCAGTACTTC.

The genes are TRBV6-5 and TRBJ1-1; possible D gene TRBD1, 5 bases. Germline CDR1 and CDR2: MNHEY and SVGAGI. CDR3 size: 14 residues. Deletions cut 6 bases from V and 0 bases from J, with 11 bases between. The CDR3 bases are TGTGCCAGCAGAACCGACAGATTGAACACTGAAGCTTTCTTT. Translating gives CASRTDRLNTEAFF.

This clone is a singleton in its sample. This chain joins TRBV5-1 and TRBJ2-3; TRBD2 matches 10 bases. This CDR3 has 15 amino acids. CDR1 SGHRS and CDR2 YFSETQ come from the germline V gene. After removal of 4 bases from V and 7 bases from J, the junction contained 9 bases not matched to a gene. The CDR3 is CASSTSGGADNTQYF. CDR3 nucleotide sequence: TGCGCCAGCAGCACGAGCGGGGGGGCCGATAATACGCAGTATTTT. The full variable domain, in which reference TRBV5-1 and TRBJ2-3 provide the parts outside the CDR3, is KAGVTQTPRYLIKTRGQQVTLSCSPISGHRSVSWYQQTPGQGLQFLFEYFSETQRNKGNFPGRFSGRQFSNSRSEMNVSTLELGDSALYLCASSTSGGADNTQYFGPGTRLTVL.

The chain is built from TRBV7-3 and TRBJ2-5; 8 bases are a match to TRBD1. The ends lost 5 bases at V and 5 bases at J; junction bases unmatched: 4. The CDR3 has 13 residues. CDR1 and CDR2 (germline): SGHTA, FQGTGA. The CDR3 loop is CASSPRGRETQYF. The CDR3, as DNA: TGTGCCAGCAGCCCCAGGGGGCGGGAGACCCAGTACTTC.

V gene TRBV2 combines with J gene TRBJ2-1; a weak D match, TRBD2 (6 bases). V was pared by 6 bases and J by 9 bases, with 15 bases between. CDR3 size: 13 residues. Looked up from germline, CDR1 is SNHLY and CDR2 is FYNNEI. The CDR3 DNA follows: TGTGCCAGCAGGGCCGGGGGTTTGGGTGAGCAGTTCTTC. Amino acids: CASRAGGLGEQFF.